The 14 T cell receptor beta chains in this list originate from one sample, sequenced in a study of CD4 and CD8 cells across lung adenocarcinoma regions. TCRdb re-called the PCR reads through MiXCR, storing one row per CDR3 protein. The table has 15,000 to 20,000 distinct CDR3 sequences, about 53% seen once; the top ten hold approximately 34%. Sequencing input: CD8+ T cells from the margin of a lung tumor. Source of these receptors: a male donor with lung adenocarcinoma. The CD4 and CD8 labels of this study may be unreliable.

The CDR3 DNA reads TGCGCCAGCGGAGTCGGGAGGGGGACCTACAATGAGCAGTTCTTC. This encodes CASGVGRGTYNEQFF. This chain joins TRBV10-1 and TRBJ2-1; TRBD2 matches 8 bases. CDR1 and CDR2 (germline): WNHNN, SYGVQD (reference sequence). The V segment lost 8 bases and the J segment 2 bases; nucleotides outside the gene matches: 8. The CDR3 extends over 15 amino acids.

The chain recombines TRBV10-1 with TRBJ2-3; 9 bases are shared with TRBD2. V gave up 0 bases and J gave up 3 bases; unmatched junction bases: 4. Looked up from germline, CDR1 is WNHNN and CDR2 is SYGVQD (reference sequence). The CDR3 spans 16 residues. In nucleotides, the CDR3 is TGCGCCAGCAGTGAGTCGATGAGCGGGGGGACAGATACGCAGTATTTT. Encoded protein: CASSESMSGGTDTQYF.

V gene TRBV10-2 combines with J gene TRBJ2-2; D unresolved. Germline CDR1 reads WSHSY; CDR2 reads SAAADI. CDR3 size: 14 residues. The V and J ends lost 0 bases and 5 bases respectively, with 7 bases between them. The CDR3 spells CASSESSITGELFF. CDR3 nucleotide sequence: TGCGCCAGCAGTGAGTCTTCCATTACCGGGGAGCTGTTTTTT.

CDR3 DNA sequence: TGTGCCAGCTCCGATGACAGGGCGAACACCGGGGAGCTGTTTTTT. Protein product: CASSDDRANTGELFF. The chain recombines TRBV5-4 with TRBJ2-2; TRBD1 agrees at 7 bases. Trimming at V came to 7 bases and at J to 0 bases, leaving 6 bases not matched to a gene. CDR3 length equals 15 residues. The germline V gene has CDR1 SGHNT and CDR2 YYREEE (reference sequence). Combining the CDR3 with reference TRBV5-4 and TRBJ2-2 gives the whole variable domain ETGVTQSPTHLIKTRGQQVTLRCSSQSGHNTVSWYQQALGQGPQFIFQYYREEENGRGNFPPRFSGLQFPNYSSELNVNALELDDSALYLCASSDDRANTGELFFGEGSRLTVL.

Only a few counts were recorded for this clonotype. V gene TRBV7-2 combines with J gene TRBJ2-1; 7 bases are shared with TRBD1. V lost 3 bases and J lost 9; bases outside the gene matches: 5. The germline V gene encodes CDR1 SGHTA and CDR2 FQGNSA. This CDR3 comprises 13 residues. The CDR3 spells CASSFTGVPEQFF. CDR3 nucleotides: TGTGCCAGCAGCTTCACAGGGGTGCCTGAGCAGTTCTTC.

In its sample, this clonotype is medium-sized (0.01 to 0.1%). The chain is built from TRBV7-2 and TRBJ2-1, with 8 bases matching TRBD2. The germline V gene encodes CDR1 SGHTA and CDR2 FQGNSA. V dropped 1 base and J dropped 3; count of bases not matched to a gene: 2. The CDR3 has 15 residues. The CDR3 region is CASSLGTSLYNEQFF. CDR3 in DNA: TGTGCCAGCAGCTTAGGGACTAGCCTCTACAATGAGCAGTTCTTC.

The J gene is TRBJ2-5, the V gene TRBV6-1; D is possibly TRBD1 or TRBD2 (6 bases each). Trimming cost V 6 bases and J 8 bases, with 25 bases left between them. The length of the CDR3 is 16 residues. Germline-derived CDR1 and CDR2 are MNHNS and SASEGT. CDR3 bases: TGTGCCAGCAGGGGAGCCGGGGGCCGGGACCAGGATACCCAGTACTTC. The encoded protein is CASRGAGGRDQDTQYF.

J is TRBJ2-5 and V is TRBV7-6; D possibly corresponds to TRBD1 (6 bases). The J call could be wrong; TRBJ2-1 is a better fit for the DNA end. Germline values: CDR1 SGHVS, CDR2 FNYEAQ. There are 12 residues in the CDR3. CDR3 in DNA: TGTGCCAGCAGCTTGGGACAAGATAAGCAGTTCTTC. It translates to CASSLGQDKQFF.

This clonotype qualifies as medium-sized. The chain is built from TRBV27 and TRBJ2-1; possible D gene TRBD2, 6 bases. V lost 5 bases, J lost 6 bases, and 17 bases lay in between. Germline V gene lookup returns CDR1 MNHEY and CDR2 SMNVEV (reference sequence). The CDR3 runs 15 residues. CDR3 coding DNA: TGTGCCAGCAGTAGTCCGGGGGTACTACGCAATGAGCAGTTCTTC. Translated, it gives CASSSPGVLRNEQFF.

In regard to this clonotype: This may stem from a read error, because a much larger clone lies one nucleotide away. The V call is TRBV6-1, the J call TRBJ2-1; 7 nucleotides agree with TRBD2. Germline values: CDR1 MNHNS, CDR2 SASEGT. J lost 10 bases, V lost 3 bases, and 12 bases had no gene match. The CDR3 is made up of 15 amino acids. DNA of the CDR3: TGTGCCAGCAGTGATAATGGCGGAGGGAGGGGCGAGCAGTTCTTC. It translates to CASSDNGGGRGEQFF.

V and J are TRBV5-1 and TRBJ2-1; 13 nucleotides match TRBD2. Germline-derived CDR1 and CDR2 are SGHRS and YFSETQ. V was pared by 4 bases and J by 0 bases, with 4 bases of the junction left unmatched. CDR3 length: 17 residues. The CDR3, as DNA: TGCGCCAGCAGCATGGGACTAGCGGGATACTCCTACAATGAGCAGTTCTTC. Its protein product is CASSMGLAGYSYNEQFF.

Notes on this clonotype: One end of the junction varies from germline; a read error may be responsible. The rearrangement links TRBV6-1 to TRBJ2-6; a weak D match, TRBD2 (6 bases). The J call may be faulty, since TRBJ2-7 better matches the DNA end. CDR3 length equals 14 residues. CDR1 is MNHNS and CDR2 is SASEGT in the germline V gene. The CDR3 loop is CASREGPGAYVQYF. The DNA of the CDR3 is TGTGCCAGCAGGGAGGGGCCTGGGGCCTACGTGCAGTACTTC.

The chain has TRBV20-1 and TRBJ2-1; TRBD2 matches 9 bases. Trimming cost V 6 bases and J 9 bases; bases outside gene matches: 12. The V gene's germline CDR1 is DFQATT and CDR2 SNEGSKA (reference sequence). CDR3 size: 14 residues. CDR3 region: CSAIAGEPGTEQFF. CDR3 DNA sequence: TGCAGTGCCATAGCGGGAGAACCTGGAACTGAGCAGTTCTTC.

The chain is built from TRBV10-3 and TRBJ2-1, with 10 bases that match TRBD2. V was clipped by 4 bases and J by 1 base; unmatched bases: 7. The CDR3 runs 17 residues. Germline-derived CDR1 and CDR2 are ENHRY and SYGVKD. This CDR3 reads CAISGLAGFGSYNEQFF. CDR3 coding DNA: TGTGCCATCAGTGGACTAGCGGGCTTCGGGTCCTACAATGAGCAGTTCTTC.